The TCR beta chain described here comes from a study of Graves' ophthalmopathy and Graves' hyperthyroidism (dated by TCRdb to about 2018). Regarding the research as a whole: A patient counted as having stable hyperthyroidism if there was no progression to ophthalmopathy within 18 months of follow-up. The study used signatures of the TCR beta repertoire to tell Graves' ophthalmopathy apart from Graves' hyperthyroidism and to predict which patients would progress to ophthalmopathy. In total, 135 blood samples were TCR-sequenced: some 40 ophthalmopathy, over 70 hyperthyroidism and some 17 hyperthyroidism-to-ophthalmopathy patients. To explore V-J signatures that distinguish ophthalmopathy from hyperthyroidism, a discovery set of about a hundred patients was enrolled, made up of over 40 with ophthalmopathy and under 65 with stable hyperthyroidism. For independent validation, a separate cohort was made up of approximately 19 hyperthyroidism patients plus 17 patients who later progressed from hyperthyroidism to ophthalmopathy. T-cell repertoires of thyroid tissue and blood were compared in six hyperthyroidism patients. Following sample collection, hyperthyroidism patients were given methimazole at a starting dose of 30 mg daily, and ophthalmopathy patients were given high-dose intravenous methylprednisolone. Findings and caveats that apply to the study as a whole: In validation, the model predicted ophthalmopathy progression with roughly 68% sensitivity and about 73% specificity; roughly eleven predicted patients were CT-confirmed with GO in a median of around 6 months. Sample size was not statistically predetermined, and group allocation was not concealed from the investigators. The 13-signature model separated ophthalmopathy from stable hyperthyroidism with approximately 90% sensitivity and around 84% specificity in cross-validation, and 80%/75% in the test set. Most expanded thyroid clonotypes with a frequency above 0.001 also appeared in blood, which suggests that blood repertoires may reflect the immune response in the thyroid.

Hyperthyroidism patients were newly diagnosed, were aged 18 to 65 years, and had a disease duration under 2 months. Anyone with other autoimmune diseases, uncontrolled infections, pregnancy or lactation was excluded from the study. Diagnosis relied on clinical symptoms, serum thyroxine, TRAb, thyroid ultrasound and orbital computed tomography. Total RNA was extracted using Trizol reagent, and RNA quality was checked on an Agilent 2100 Bioanalyzer. For repertoire sequencing, TCR beta CDR3 regions were amplified from RNA transcripts. The first round was an RT-PCR using HTBI primers with the Qiagen OneStep RT-PCR kit, and this first round was followed by a second-round multiplex PCR, then size selection and purification. Libraries were sequenced paired-end with 100 bp reads on an Illumina HiSeq2000. Concerning the study's data processing: SOAPnuke was used for read processing, and reads with adapters, uncalled bases, a mean Phred below 15, or no exact constant-primer or identifier match were discarded. COPE v1.2.5 was used to merge the high-quality paired reads. Clonotypes were defined as unique nucleotide sequences and were aligned to IMGT TRB V, D and J references using MiTCR v1.1. The analysis was limited to V-J combinations with a frequency above 0.0001, which together covered roughly 99% of the repertoires. A TCR clonal expansion and chaos score per V-J combination was defined as the ratio of F50 clonal expansion to chaos observed in the TCRdist matrix. Welch's t-statistics and random forest were used to reduce features to about a dozen V-J combinations, which were fed into a naive Bayes classifier. The Morisita-Horn index was used to measure how similar the thyroid and blood repertoires were. TCRdb reanalyzed the raw reads on its own, using fastp at Q25 for trimming and MiXCR for clone calling, and kept in-frame beta chains. CDR3 protein duplicates are merged, each entry listing the most common genes and DNA. The V and J calls follow TCRdb's processing rather than the paper's. For this sample there are about 1.1 million distinct CDR3 sequences; about 38% appear just once. The ten biggest clones cover 11% of the sample.

There are 18 amino acids in the CDR3, from cysteine to phenylalanine inclusive. The sequence is cut down to CDR3 DNA, 54 bases in frame from base 1. As encoded in the germline V gene, CDR1 is ENHRY while CDR2 is SYGVKD. The V end gives up 6 bases and the J end 0 bases, leaving 10 bases in the junction not matched to a gene. In its sample, this clonotype was seen many times. The antigen it binds to is not known. Per-base quality was not reported, and no clone a single base away is much larger than it. This sequence was found in an adult man with Graves' hyperthyroidism. Sequencing input: peripheral blood or thyroid tissue (not recorded which). The chain is made from TRBV10-3 and TRBJ2-6; 8 nucleotides in the junction match TRBD1. In nucleotide form, the sequence is TGTGCCATCAGGGATCAGGGGGCGAGTCTCTCTGGGGCCAACGTCCTGACTTTC. This codes for CAIRDQGASLSGANVLTF.